This note documents a single TCR beta chain sequence. The table came from immunoSEQ multiplex PCR; TCRdb's copy has only in-frame clones and leaves some out. The sample yields 90,000 to 150,000 clones, about 90% seen once. CDR1 and CDR2 from the germline V gene are LNHDA and SQIVND (reference sequence). CDR3 length: 14 amino acids. J lost 8 bases, V lost 8 bases, and 9 bases had no gene match. This entry comes from a study of control samples from healthy donors and cancer patients. The sequenced material came from blood. The chain couples TRBV19 to TRBJ1-4; 9 nucleotides align to TRBD1. The TCR was taken from a man aged 45-65 years in good health. DNA for the CDR3: TGTGCCAGTTCCGTAACAGGGGGCGGGGAAAAACTGTTTTTT. Protein product: CASSVTGGGEKLFF.